Given below is one T cell receptor beta chain in context. Antigen specificity is unknown. This CDR3 is built from 17 residues. With V trimmed by 4 bases and J by 8 bases, 18 bases remained unmatched. Germline V gives CDR1 SQVTM, CDR2 ANQGSEA. Investigators reverse transcribed all isolated RNA, so they sequenced expressed TCRB transcripts. Using immunoSEQ multiplex PCR, the repertoire was profiled, and TCRdb retains in-frame clones only, with some absent. The sample holds hundreds of thousands of clones, 11% to 15% seen once. These data originate in a study of beta chain features in type 1 diabetes. Study results and caveats: Moderate but significant shortening of TCRB CDR3s was recorded in all four CD4+ subsets from Type 1 diabetes patients. PCR, the amplification step, might favor shorter templates, equally in patients and controls.

Sequencing used central memory CD4+ T cells from blood. The clonotype was recovered from a man in his thirties or forties in good health. This chain links TRBV29-1 with TRBJ2-1, with 9 bases matching TRBD2. In nucleotides, the CDR3 is TGCAGCGTTGCGGAAGAATGGGCTAGCGGGGTCCGCGATGAGCAGTTCTTC. It translates to CSVAEEWASGVRDEQFF.